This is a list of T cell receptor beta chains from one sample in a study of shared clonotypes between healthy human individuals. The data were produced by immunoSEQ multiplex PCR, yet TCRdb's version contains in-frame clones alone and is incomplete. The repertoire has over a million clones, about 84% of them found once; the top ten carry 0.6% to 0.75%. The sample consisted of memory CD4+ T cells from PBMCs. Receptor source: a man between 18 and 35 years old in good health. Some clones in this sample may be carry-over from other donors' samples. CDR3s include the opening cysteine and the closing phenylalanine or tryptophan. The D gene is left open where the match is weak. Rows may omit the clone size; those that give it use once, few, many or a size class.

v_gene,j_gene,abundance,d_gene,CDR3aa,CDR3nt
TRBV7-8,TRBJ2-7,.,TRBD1,CASSTGTGQGEQYF,TGTGCCAGCAGCACTGGGACAGGGCAGGGCGAGCAGTACTTC
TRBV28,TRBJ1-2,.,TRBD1,CASSSAGQGNYGYTF,TGTGCCAGCAGTTCGGCCGGACAGGGGAACTATGGCTACACCTTC
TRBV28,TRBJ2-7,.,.,CASSKGGIRGEQYF,TGTGCCAGCAGTAAAGGGGGAATCAGAGGCGAGCAGTACTTC
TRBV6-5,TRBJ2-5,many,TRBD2,CASSPGLVGPQYF,TGTGCCAGCAGTCCGGGACTAGTGGGGCCTCAGTACTTC
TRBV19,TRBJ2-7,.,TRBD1,CASSSGTGTYEQYF,TGTGCCAGTAGCTCCGGGACAGGGACCTACGAGCAGTACTTC
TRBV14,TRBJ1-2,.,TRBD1,CASSATMKQGAVGYTF,TGTGCCAGCAGCGCGACCATGAAACAGGGGGCCGTTGGCTACACCTTC
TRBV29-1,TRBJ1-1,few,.,CSAEPEAFF,TGCAGCGCGGAACCTGAAGCTTTCTTT
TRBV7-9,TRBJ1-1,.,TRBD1,CASTGQPNTEAFF,TGTGCCAGCACGGGACAGCCGAACACTGAAGCTTTCTTT
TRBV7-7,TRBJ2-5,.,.,CASSSNGLGGETQYF,TGTGCCAGCAGCTCCAACGGGCTGGGAGGAGAGACCCAGTACTTC
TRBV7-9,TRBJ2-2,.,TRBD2,CASSSPPGLAGSETGELFF,TGTGCCAGCAGCTCCCCCCCGGGACTAGCGGGATCGGAGACCGGGGAGCTGTTTTTT
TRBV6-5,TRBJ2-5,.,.,CASSPAGAGEETQYF,TGTGCCAGCAGCCCCGCCGGGGCCGGGGAAGAGACCCAGTACTTC
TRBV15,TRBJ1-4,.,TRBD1,CATSRSGTGYEKLFF,TGTGCCACCAGCAGATCCGGGACAGGTTATGAAAAACTGTTTTTT
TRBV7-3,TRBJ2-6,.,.,CASTLETDGANVLTF,TGTGCCAGCACCTTAGAGACAGATGGGGCCAACGTCCTGACTTTC
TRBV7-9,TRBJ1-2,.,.,CASSPEWGEDGYTF,TGTGCCAGCAGCCCCGAGTGGGGGGAGGATGGCTACACCTTC
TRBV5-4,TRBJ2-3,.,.,CASSLGGTDTQYF,TGTGCCAGCAGCCTGGGAGGCACAGATACGCAGTATTTT
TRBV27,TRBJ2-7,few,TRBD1,CASWNPGQGLHEQYF,TGTGCCAGCTGGAATCCGGGACAGGGGCTCCACGAGCAGTACTTC